Below are 31 T cell receptor beta chains sequenced from a single sample in a study of Ad26.COV2.S vaccination and SARS-CoV-2 variants. Using immunoSEQ multiplex PCR, the repertoire was profiled, and TCRdb retains in-frame clones only, with some absent. Among roughly 500,000 clones listed, 85% to 90% were seen once. Stated treatment: around 19 received Ad26.COV2.S at low or high dose, single or two shots; several received placebo; per-sample allocation not given. On day 63 after the first injection, vaccine and placebo recipients gave samples. The sample consisted of peripheral blood, taken in a trial of Ad26.COV2.S vaccine versus placebo. All receptors derive from a person between 18 and 65 years old who received the Ad26.COV2.S COVID-19 vaccine or a placebo.

This rearrangement joins TRBV5-1 to TRBJ1-1; D is ambiguous. This CDR3 comprises 15 residues. Trimming cost V 4 bases and J 2 bases, with 15 bases left between them. CDR1 SGHRS and CDR2 YFSETQ come from the germline V gene. The CDR3 DNA reads TGCGCCAGCAGCCCCTATCTAGACCTAAACACTGAAGCTTTCTTT. Amino acids: CASSPYLDLNTEAFF.

The V and J genes are TRBV3-1 (or the pseudogene TRBV3-2) and TRBJ1-4, with 10 bases lining up with TRBD1. Germline V gives CDR1 LGHDT, CDR2 YNNKEL (reference sequence). CDR3 length equals 14 residues. The V gene end was trimmed by 3 bases and the J gene end by 14 bases; junction bases not matched to a gene: 9. The CDR3, as DNA: TGTGCCAGCAGCCACCGACAGGGGGCGGATTGGCTGTTTTTT. It specifies CASSHRQGADWLFF.

This chain uses TRBV24-1 with TRBJ1-2; 9 bases map to TRBD1. CDR3 length: 15 amino acids. Unmatched junction bases numbered 10, after V lost 4 bases and J lost 8 bases. The germline CDR1 and CDR2 sequences are KGHDR and SFDVKD. CDR3 protein: CATSEGPGQGGGYTF. CDR3 DNA sequence: TGTGCCACCAGTGAGGGTCCGGGACAGGGCGGAGGCTACACCTTC.

The rearrangement links TRBV2 to TRBJ1-1; D unresolved. Per germline, CDR1 SNHLY and CDR2 FYNNEI. Trimming took 8 bases from V and 0 from J, leaving 7 bases between them. This CDR3 has 12 amino acids. The CDR3 DNA reads TGTGCCAGCGGGCGGATGAACACTGAAGCTTTCTTT. Its protein product is CASGRMNTEAFF. The full variable domain, in which reference TRBV2 and TRBJ1-1 provide the parts outside the CDR3, is EPEVTQTPSHQVTQMGQEVILRCVPISNHLYFYWYRQILGQKVEFLVSFYNNEISEKSEIFDDQFSVERPDGSNFTLKIRSTKLEDSAMYFCASGRMNTEAFFGQGTRLTVV.

This chain connects TRBV28 to TRBJ1-3, with D possibly TRBD1 on 6 matching bases. CDR1 MDHEN and CDR2 SYDVKM come from the germline V gene. V was pared by 4 bases and J by 4 bases, with 23 bases between. This CDR3 spans 18 amino acids. CDR3 sequence reads: CASSSTPRGGPAGNTIYF. The CDR3 DNA is TGTGCCAGCAGTTCAACCCCAAGGGGGGGGCCCGCCGGAAACACCATATATTTT.

V and J are TRBV19 and TRBJ2-1, with TRBD1 as a possible D gene (5 bases). The CDR3 is made up of 12 amino acids. Looked up from germline, CDR1 is LNHDA and CDR2 is SQIVND (reference sequence). Trimming shortened V by 6 bases and J by 9 bases, and 12 bases separated the two germline ends. CDR3 region: CASSSQGAEQFF. The DNA for the CDR3 is TGTGCCAGTAGCTCTCAGGGCGCTGAGCAGTTCTTC.

This clone was detected once. This rearrangement joins TRBV6-5 to TRBJ2-2; TRBD1 might be the D (6 bases). Deletions cut 2 bases from V and 3 bases from J, with 13 bases between. The CDR3 is 16 residues long. Germline V gene lookup returns CDR1 MNHEY and CDR2 SVGAGI. For the CDR3, the DNA is TGTGCCAGCAGTTACACCCCAGGGGTGCACACCGGGGAGCTGTTTTTT. It codes for CASSYTPGVHTGELFF.

The chain combines TRBV18 with TRBJ2-1, with no clear D. Trimming took 0 bases from V and 8 from J, leaving 14 bases between them. CDR3 length equals 15 residues. CDR1 and CDR2 (germline): KGHSH, LQKENI. This CDR3 is CASSPPLGIGHEQFF. The CDR3 region has the DNA TGTGCCAGCTCACCACCTCTAGGGATCGGGCATGAGCAGTTCTTC.

CDR3 amino acids: CATRSGVRRPYEQYF. DNA of the CDR3: TGTGCCACCCGTAGTGGGGTTAGACGCCCCTACGAGCAGTACTTC. This chain uses TRBV27 with TRBJ2-7; D remains ambiguous. V was pared by 10 bases and J by 2 bases, with 21 bases between. The CDR3 runs 15 residues. Germline V gene lookup returns CDR1 MNHEY and CDR2 SMNVEV (reference sequence).

The chain recombines TRBV14 with TRBJ2-3; TRBD2 might be the D (5 bases). In germline, CDR1 is SGHDN, CDR2 FVKESK. The CDR3 has 14 amino acids. The V and J ends lost 4 bases and 4 bases respectively, with 12 bases between them. Here the CDR3 reads CASSPTPGADTQYF. CDR3 nucleotide sequence: TGTGCCAGCAGCCCAACGCCCGGGGCAGATACGCAGTATTTT.

The J gene is TRBJ1-6, the V gene TRBV7-3, with D possibly being TRBD1 (5 bases). V was pared by 4 bases and J by 0 bases, with 10 bases between. This CDR3 has 16 amino acids. In germline, CDR1 is SGHTA, CDR2 FQGTGA. The CDR3 loop reads CASSWGPSSYNSPLHF. The CDR3 DNA sequence: TGTGCCAGCAGCTGGGGACCTAGCTCCTATAATTCACCCCTCCACTTT.

J is TRBJ2-6 and V is TRBV19; D ambiguous. This CDR3 is built from 16 residues. From germline, CDR1 is LNHDA and CDR2 SQIVND (reference sequence). Trimming stripped 6 bases from V and 0 bases from J, with 12 bases between. The DNA of the CDR3 is TGTGCCAGTAGCCTCCCTGGGCTCTCTGGGGCCAACGTCCTGACTTTC. Protein: CASSLPGLSGANVLTF. The whole variable domain, remainder taken from reference TRBV19 and TRBJ2-6, is DGGITQSPKYLFRKEGQNVTLSCEQNLNHDAMYWYRQDPGQGLRLIYYSQIVNDFQKGDIAEGYSVSREKKESFPLTVTSAQKNPTAFYLCASSLPGLSGANVLTFGAGSRLTVL.

The V and J genes are TRBV5-4 and TRBJ2-5; 7 bases agree with TRBD1. The CDR3 has 14 residues. Trimming took 2 bases from V and 3 from J; bases not matched to a gene: 4. The germline V gene has CDR1 SGHNT and CDR2 YYREEE (reference sequence). This chain's CDR3 is CASSLRQGKETQYF. CDR3 nucleotide sequence: TGTGCCAGCAGCTTAAGACAGGGTAAAGAGACCCAGTACTTC.

The CDR3 DNA reads TGTGCCAGCTCCCCGACAGGGGATGAGTTGGATGAGCAGTTCTTC. Translating gives CASSPTGDELDEQFF. The chain has TRBV18 and TRBJ2-1; 8 positions agree with TRBD1. The CDR3 contains 15 residues. Germline values: CDR1 KGHSH, CDR2 LQKENI. With V trimmed by 6 bases and J by 8 bases, 12 bases remained unmatched.

This chain connects TRBV27 to TRBJ2-7; D ambiguous. V dropped 3 bases and J dropped 3 bases, with 9 bases sitting between them. The CDR3 is made up of 13 amino acids. Looked up from germline, CDR1 is MNHEY and CDR2 is SMNVEV (reference sequence). The CDR3 nucleotides are TGTGCCAGCAGTTTTGGGCGATACTACGAGCAGTACGTC. Amino acids: CASSFGRYYEQYV.

The chain's CDR3 is CASSETSRVYEQYV. In nucleotides, the CDR3 is TGTGCCAGCAGTGAGACTAGTAGGGTCTACGAGCAGTACGTC. The gene calls are TRBV6-1 and TRBJ2-7; D possibly corresponds to TRBD2 (6 bases). The germline gives CDR1 MNHNS, CDR2 SASEGT. The CDR3 is 14 amino acids. V lost 3 bases, J lost 3 bases, and 12 bases lay in between.

The genes are TRBV5-6 and TRBJ1-2; D call uncertain. This CDR3 has 14 amino acids. Trimming took 2 bases from V and 7 from J, leaving 15 bases between them. Germline CDR1 is SGHDT and CDR2 is YYEEEE. This CDR3 is CASSFGRPTPGYTF. The CDR3 DNA is TGTGCCAGCAGCTTTGGCAGACCCACGCCTGGCTACACCTTC.

The chain's CDR3 is CSATNYGYTF. The CDR3 coding sequence is TGCAGTGCTACTAACTATGGCTACACCTTC. This sequence joins TRBV20-1 and TRBJ1-2; D remains unclear. CDR3 size: 10 residues. Trimming stripped 4 bases from V and 0 bases from J, with 0 bases between. The germline V gene encodes CDR1 DFQATT and CDR2 SNEGSKA (reference sequence).

The chain is built from TRBV11-2 and TRBJ2-5; 11 positions agree with TRBD2. Trimming removed 1 base from V and 5 bases from J; junction bases left unmatched: 9. Per the germline V gene, CDR1 is SGHAT and CDR2 is FQNNGV. This CDR3 has 17 amino acids. The CDR3 here is CASSLGAASGGQETQYF. CDR3 DNA sequence: TGTGCCAGCAGCTTAGGGGCGGCTAGCGGGGGGCAGGAGACCCAGTACTTC.

The J gene is TRBJ2-1, the V gene TRBV4-3; TRBD2 is a possible D gene (5 bases). Between the trimmed V and J ends, which lost 1 base and 8 bases, there was a span of 21 bases. The CDR3 spans 17 residues. CDR1 and CDR2 from the germline V gene are LGHNA and YSLEER. CDR3 sequence (DNA): TGCGCCAGCAGCCAAGCTCCCCTATTGGATGAGGGCGATGAGCAGTTCTTC. Its translation is CASSQAPLLDEGDEQFF.

This chain links TRBV6-7 with TRBJ1-2; D is possibly TRBD1 (5 bases). TRBV6-7 is filed as an ORF, its function uncertain. V shed 2 bases and J shed 5 bases, with 21 bases lying between them. CDR3 length equals 17 residues. The CDR3 bases are TGTGCCAGCAGTTACCCTACTCGGAGGGGTCTTAGGTATGGCTACACCTTC. The encoded protein is CASSYPTRRGLRYGYTF.

The chain combines TRBV5-1 with TRBJ1-2; 9 bases are a match to TRBD1. The germline V gene has CDR1 SGHRS and CDR2 YFSETQ. This CDR3 is built from 15 residues. V dropped 1 base and J dropped 8; count of bases not matched to a gene: 9. The CDR3 nucleotides are TGCGCCAGCAGCTTGATCGGACAGGGGCCGGGGGGCTACACCTTC. It codes for CASSLIGQGPGGYTF.

The chain has TRBV5-6 and TRBJ1-6, with 7 positions matching TRBD1. CDR1 and CDR2 (germline): SGHDT, YYEEEE. Unmatched junction bases numbered 10, after V lost 4 bases and J lost 9 bases. CDR3 length: 15 amino acids. The CDR3 bases are TGTGCCAGCAGCCTGTTGACAGGGCGTGGTTCACCCCTCCACTTT. Encoded protein: CASSLLTGRGSPLHF.

This clone has just one count. The V gene is TRBV7-9, the J gene TRBJ2-1; the D gene is possibly TRBD2 (5 bases). CDR3 size: 16 residues. V was clipped by 5 bases and J by 9 bases, with 23 bases between them. Germline V gene sequence: CDR1 SEHNR, CDR2 FQNEAQ (reference sequence). Written as DNA, the CDR3 is TGTGCCAGCAGCATAACGGGCGGTCCCGGGGTCGGTGAGCAGTTCTTC. This gives the protein CASSITGGPGVGEQFF.

This clone has a handful of counts. The J gene is TRBJ1-3, the V gene TRBV28, with D unresolved. Germline loops: CDR1 MDHEN, CDR2 SYDVKM. This CDR3 has 12 amino acids. The V end was cut by 7 bases, the J end by 4 bases, with 8 bases between. CDR3 nucleotide sequence: TGTGCCAGCACCTCACCCGGAAACACCATATATTTT. Translating it yields CASTSPGNTIYF.

The chain joins TRBV19 to TRBJ2-5; unclear D gene. The CDR3 consists of 11 residues. V lost 10 bases to trimming and J lost 5 bases, with 11 bases between them. Germline CDR1 and CDR2: LNHDA and SQIVND (reference sequence). CDR3 DNA: TGTGCCACCCAAATGACGGAGACCCAGTACTTC. Translation gives CATQMTETQYF.

The chain links TRBV4-1 to TRBJ2-5, with unresolved D. Germline values: CDR1 MGHRA, CDR2 YSYEKL. The V and J ends lost 2 bases and 5 bases respectively, with 9 bases between them. This CDR3 is 13 amino acids long. The CDR3: CASSQYHRETQYF. The CDR3 DNA is TGCGCCAGCAGCCAATATCATCGGGAGACCCAGTACTTC.

The chain uses TRBV7-9 and TRBJ2-2, with TRBD1 matching over 10 bases. The V and J ends lost 4 bases and 5 bases, in that order; junction bases with no gene match: 4. The germline V gene has CDR1 SEHNR and CDR2 FQNEAQ (reference sequence). The CDR3 runs to 15 residues. CDR3: CASSSPGQGTGELFF. The CDR3 nucleotides read TGTGCCAGCAGCTCACCGGGACAGGGGACCGGGGAGCTGTTTTTT.

The rearrangement joins TRBV5-6 to TRBJ2-7, with 9 positions matching TRBD1. Trimming cost V 0 bases and J 6 bases; bases outside gene matches: 7. Germline-derived CDR1 and CDR2 are SGHDT and YYEEEE. This CDR3 spans 15 amino acids. CDR3 loop: CASSLGDRAQGEQYF. CDR3 nucleotides: TGTGCCAGCAGCTTGGGGGACAGGGCTCAGGGCGAGCAGTACTTC.

The chain is built from TRBV27 and TRBJ2-3; D is ambiguous. V was cut by 6 bases and J by 1 base, with 5 bases left in between. CDR3 length: 12 amino acids. The germline CDR1 and CDR2 sequences are MNHEY and SMNVEV (reference sequence). The CDR3 sequence is CASRAGTDTQYF. The CDR3 DNA follows: TGTGCCAGCAGGGCTGGCACAGATACGCAGTATTTT.

V usage is TRBV9 and J usage is TRBJ2-3, with a tentative D call TRBD2 (7 bases). Germline V gene sequence: CDR1 SGDLS, CDR2 YYNGEE. V was cut by 4 bases and J by 5 bases, with 17 bases left in between. This CDR3 has 15 amino acids. CDR3 sequence: CASSWAGGQGDTQYF. The CDR3 bases are TGTGCCAGCAGCTGGGCCGGGGGGCAGGGAGATACGCAGTATTTT.